Presented here are 13 T cell receptor beta chains from one specimen sequenced in a study of cytomegalovirus exposure and HLA in healthy donors. PCR involved 60 Vbeta and 13 Jbeta primers. The protocol was immunoSEQ multiplex PCR, while the TCRdb copy is restricted to in-frame clones and leaves out a portion. The sample has 98,000 or so clones, 10% seen once; the top ten hold about 5%. Input material: PBMCs. The receptor source for this set is a man aged 35 to 55 in good health and CMV-seropositive.

This clone showed up just a few times. This chain connects TRBV6-5 to TRBJ1-3; D is ambiguous. CDR1 and CDR2 from the germline V gene are MNHEY and SVGAGI. The CDR3 spans 14 residues. V lost 4 bases, J lost 2 bases, and 9 bases lay in between. In DNA form, the CDR3 reads TGTGCCAGCAGTTTGCGGAAGACTGGAAACACCATATATTTT. Its translation: CASSLRKTGNTIYF.

This clone occurred a few times. This chain links TRBV5-5 with TRBJ2-5; 8 nucleotides match TRBD1. V was clipped by 4 bases and J by 7 bases; unmatched bases: 6. The germline CDR1 and CDR2 sequences are SGHKS and YYEKEE (reference sequence). There are 13 residues in the CDR3. CDR3 DNA: TGTGCCAGCAGCATAGGACAGGGCGGGACCCAGTACTTC. Translating gives CASSIGQGGTQYF.

The chain uses TRBV5-6 and TRBJ2-5, with D maybe TRBD1 (5 bases). The DNA end lines up better with TRBJ2-7; the J call may be wrong. The CDR3 extends over 14 amino acids. CDR1 is SGHDT, CDR2 YYEEEE, per germline. The CDR3 DNA reads as TGTGCCAGCAGTTATCGACAGAGCTCCTACGAGCAGTACTTC. Protein sequence: CASSYRQSSYEQYF.

The CDR3 DNA sequence: TGTGCCAGCAGCCCCTCGCAGGGAAGGGCTTTCTTT. As protein: CASSPSQGRAFF. The chain links TRBV28 to TRBJ1-1, with a weak D call TRBD1 (5 bases). This CDR3 is built from 12 residues. Looked up from germline, CDR1 is MDHEN and CDR2 is SYDVKM. V dropped 6 bases and J dropped 11 bases, with 16 bases sitting between them.

The chain is built from TRBV27 and TRBJ1-5; D not certain. The CDR3 extends over 14 amino acids. CDR1 and CDR2 from the germline V gene are MNHEY and SMNVEV (reference sequence). Trimming took off 5 bases at V and 7 bases at J, with 15 bases between the two ends. The CDR3 DNA reads TGTGCCAGCAGTCCGCAGACACCGGAACAGCCCCAGCATTTT. Protein product: CASSPQTPEQPQHF.

This clone was seen more than once but under ten times. The J gene is TRBJ2-7, the V gene TRBV11-3, with 13 bases aligning to TRBD2. Germline V CDR1 and CDR2: SGHNT, YENEEA. There are 17 residues in the CDR3. Losses at the gene ends were 1 base for V and 3 bases for J; bases not matched to a gene: 6. The CDR3 DNA reads as TGTGCCAGCAGCTTAGGCCCGGGGACTAGCGGGAACTACGAGCAGTACTTC. This translates into CASSLGPGTSGNYEQYF.

This clone was seen only a few times. The sample has other DNA sequences that encode this CDR3 too. CDR3 protein: CASSQGGGKDYGYTF. The CDR3 nucleotides read TGCGCCAGCAGCCAAGGGGGGGGGAAGGACTATGGCTACACCTTC. The chain is built from TRBV4-1 and TRBJ1-2; tentatively, D is TRBD1 (5 bases). The CDR3 has 15 amino acids. Looked up from germline, CDR1 is MGHRA and CDR2 is YSYEKL. Trimming stripped 1 base from V and 3 bases from J, with 12 bases between.

This clone was seen a few times. This chain joins TRBV28 and TRBJ2-1, with 12 bases that match TRBD2. This CDR3 has 15 amino acids. Germline CDR1 is MDHEN and CDR2 is SYDVKM. After removal of 6 bases from V and 7 bases from J, the junction contained 7 bases not matched to a gene. The CDR3 sequence is CASSSLAGGGNEQFF. The CDR3 DNA follows: TGTGCCAGCAGCTCCCTAGCGGGAGGGGGAAATGAGCAGTTCTTC.

A few counts support this clone. The genes are TRBV29-1 and TRBJ1-2; 9 nucleotides align to TRBD1. V lost 5 bases to trimming and J lost 3 bases; unmatched junction nucleotides: 10. The length of the CDR3 is 15 residues. The germline V gene encodes CDR1 SQVTM and CDR2 ANQGSEA. The CDR3 nucleotides read TGCAGCGTTCCCTCGACAGGGGGAGGCGACTATGGCTACACCTTC. Its protein is CSVPSTGGGDYGYTF.

This clone occurred a few times. The chain links TRBV5-6 to TRBJ1-2; 9 nucleotides match TRBD1. With V trimmed by 0 bases and J by 5 bases, 2 bases remained unmatched. The CDR3 sequence is 14 residues long. Germline V CDR1 and CDR2: SGHDT, YYEEEE. CDR3 region: CASSLGGQGYGYTF. DNA for the CDR3: TGTGCCAGCAGCTTGGGGGGACAGGGATATGGCTACACCTTC.

This clone came up a few times. The chain carries TRBV5-8 and TRBJ1-5, with D possibly matching TRBD1 (6 bases). CDR3 length equals 14 residues. Deletions cut 4 bases from V and 9 bases from J, with 17 bases between. Germline V gene data show CDR1 as SGHTS and CDR2 as YDEGEE. The chain's CDR3 is CASSRGGGPGPQHF. For the CDR3, the DNA is TGTGCCAGCAGCCGAGGGGGGGGGCCGGGGCCCCAGCATTTT.

V usage is TRBV2 and J usage is TRBJ1-2; D gene unclear. In germline, CDR1 is SNHLY, CDR2 FYNNEI. The ends were cut back, 5 bases at V and 8 bases at J, with 18 bases in the middle. This CDR3 region has 14 residues. In DNA, the CDR3 is TGTGCCAGCAGTACCCGGGTGGGCGGACTCGGCTACACCTTC. Translating it yields CASSTRVGGLGYTF.

This clone has a handful of counts. V usage is TRBV11-1 and J usage is TRBJ1-1; D unresolved. Germline CDR1 reads SGHAT; CDR2 reads FQDESV (reference sequence). The germline V and J ends were trimmed by 1 base and 5 bases, with 8 bases remaining between them. This CDR3 has 13 amino acids. CDR3 sequence (DNA): TGTGCCAGCAGCTTAGTTACGGGAACTGAAGCTTTCTTT. Its translation is CASSLVTGTEAFF.